This TCR beta chain came from a study of blood T cells in healthy people across ages. The V and J ends lost 1 base and 0 bases, in that order; junction bases with no gene match: 10. The CDR3 length is 18 residues. The germline V gene has CDR1 SGHDT and CDR2 YYEEEE. Together with a sample-barcoded 5' primer, a J-beta primer mix was included in a second PCR lasting roughly 6 to 12 cycles. TCRdb re-called the 5' RACE reads with MiXCR, one entry per CDR3 protein. The sample has 650,000 to 1,000,000 distinct CDR3 sequences, under 40% seen once. The chain uses TRBV5-6 and TRBJ2-7; TRBD2 agrees at 10 bases. The sequencing sample was made of blood. This TCR came from a man aged 18 to 35 in good health. For the CDR3, the DNA is TGTGCCAGCAGCTTGATCGGTAGCGGGGGGTACCGCTCCTACGAGCAGTACTTC. Translated, it gives CASSLIGSGGYRSYEQYF.